Each of the 2 T cell receptor beta chains below was sequenced from the same sample in a study of shared clonotypes between healthy human individuals (dated by TCRdb to 2018 to 2020). The library was generated by the immunoSEQ multiplex PCR assay. TCRdb retrieved this table from immuneACCESS and kept in-frame rearrangements only. Not all clones are present; in checked studies, unresolved V genes account for under half, and no reason is known for the remainder. Across this sample there are approximately 500,000 clones, with around four fifths seen only once. The ten largest clones take up 12% of the sample. Sequenced: PBMCs. Source of these receptors: a woman in her thirties or forties in good health. Some clones in this sample may be carry-over from other donors' samples.

This clone has only one observation. This is likely an artifact of a read error, given a far larger clone one base away. The V and J genes are TRBV7-9 and TRBJ1-2; possible D gene TRBD1, 6 bases. Germline CDR1 is SEHNR and CDR2 is FQNEAQ (reference sequence). There are 17 residues in the CDR3. Between the trimmed V and J ends, which lost 5 bases and 6 bases, there was a span of 25 bases. CDR3 in amino acids: CASSDSGAGVNSDGYTF. Here the CDR3 DNA reads TGTGCCAGCAGCGATTCGGGGGCAGGGGTCAATAGTGATGGCTACACCTTC.

The chain has TRBV4-1 and TRBJ2-3, with 10 bases lining up with TRBD1. CDR3 length: 16 amino acids. The germline gives CDR1 MGHRA, CDR2 YSYEKL. V shed 4 bases, J shed 4 bases, and the junction held 8 bases outside the gene matches. CDR3 nucleotides: TGCGCCAGCAGCCTCTCCGGGACAGGGGTCCCAGATACGCAGTATTTT. Its protein product is CASSLSGTGVPDTQYF.